The 19 T cell receptor beta chains listed next were all sequenced from one sample in a study of low-dose radiotherapy and immunotherapy resistance in tumors. Amplification of TCRs used a constant-region primer and V-primer adapter for about 21 PCR cycles. TCRdb re-analysed the reads in MiXCR, keeping a single row per CDR3 protein. The table lists approximately 52,000 distinct CDR3 sequences, approximately 31% of them singletons. As to time point: after trial treatment. The treatment denotes: LDRT plus nivolumab, ipilimumab, low-dose cyclophosphamide and aspirin (RACIN trial). The sample was PBMCs, taken after low-dose radiotherapy plus immunotherapy. These receptors all come from a male donor with rectosigmoid adenocarcinoma.

To note about this clonotype: It differs at one base from a far larger clone, so likely a read error. The V and J genes are TRBV6-2 or TRBV6-3 and TRBJ2-1; D is ambiguous. The CDR3 totals 14 residues. With 5 bases removed from V and 10 bases from J, the gap between germline ends came to 18 bases. CDR1 is MNHEY, CDR2 SVGEGT, per germline. The CDR3 bases are TGTGCCAGCAGTGAACGCCACAGCTCCTACGAGCAGTTCTTC. This gives the protein CASSERHSSYEQFF.

This clonotype has a single count. With a far larger clone one base away, a read error is the likely cause. The chain is built from TRBV28 and TRBJ2-1; D is ambiguous. Germline V CDR1 and CDR2: MDHEN, SYDVKM. This CDR3 contains 12 residues. V gave up 5 bases and J gave up 10 bases, with 12 bases separating them. CDR3 sequence: CASSIRRLEQFF. The CDR3 DNA is TGTGCCAGCAGTATCCGGCGCCTCGAGCAGTTCTTC.

This clonotype was seen many times. The chain couples TRBV12-3 or TRBV12-4 to TRBJ2-4; tentatively, D is TRBD1 (5 bases). This CDR3 is 15 amino acids long. V dropped 0 bases and J dropped 8 bases, with 14 bases sitting between them. The CDR3: CASSLAMAVGDIQYF. CDR3 DNA sequence: TGTGCCAGCAGTTTAGCGATGGCGGTAGGGGACATTCAGTACTTC.

This clonotype was counted many times. CDR3 amino acids: CASSYVAGKVGDTEAFF. Written as DNA, the CDR3 is TGTGCCAGCAGTTACGTCGCAGGGAAGGTTGGGGACACTGAAGCTTTCTTT. The chain uses TRBV6-2 or TRBV6-3 and TRBJ1-1; tentative D call: TRBD1 (5 bases). The CDR3 sequence is 17 residues long. Germline V gene lookup returns CDR1 MNHEY and CDR2 SVGEGT. Trimming removed 2 bases at V and 3 bases at J, with 19 bases between.

This clonotype has ten or more counts. The gene calls are TRBV27 and TRBJ1-2; 9 nucleotides align to TRBD1. In germline, CDR1 is MNHEY, CDR2 SMNVEV (reference sequence). J lost 4 bases, V lost 2 bases, and 8 bases had no gene match. This CDR3 comprises 16 residues. Here the CDR3 DNA reads TGTGCCAGCAGTTTAATACCCGGGACAGGGACCTATGGCTACACCTTC. Protein sequence: CASSLIPGTGTYGYTF.

This clonotype was counted ten times or more. This chain uses TRBV7-2 with TRBJ2-4; TRBD1 matches 8 bases. V was clipped by 1 base and J by 0 bases; unmatched bases: 14. The CDR3 is 20 residues long. Germline assignment: CDR1 SGHTA and CDR2 FQGNSA. This CDR3 is CASSLVVTGVSVSAKNIQYF. CDR3 bases: TGTGCCAGCAGCTTAGTAGTGACAGGGGTTTCGGTTTCAGCCAAAAACATTCAGTACTTC.

This clonotype was seen many times. J is TRBJ1-1 and V is TRBV28; possibly TRBD1 for D (5 bases). In germline, CDR1 is MDHEN, CDR2 SYDVKM. The CDR3 consists of 16 residues. The ends were cut back, 5 bases at V and 5 bases at J, with 21 bases in the middle. For the CDR3, the DNA is TGTGCCAGCAGTCCGGTAGGGCGCGGGGGAGGGACTGAAGCTTTCTTT. Protein: CASSPVGRGGGTEAFF.

This clonotype was detected once. The chain has TRBV7-2 and TRBJ2-1; 8 nucleotides agree with TRBD1. Germline lookup yields CDR1 SGHTA and CDR2 FQGNSA. CDR3 length: 14 residues. The J segment lost 7 bases and the V segment lost 2 bases, leaving 4 bases of the junction unmatched. CDR3 bases: TGTGCCAGCAGCTTAACAGGGGGTGGGAATGAGCAGTTCTTC. This translates into CASSLTGGGNEQFF.

This clonotype was counted many times. V is TRBV12-3 or TRBV12-4 and J is TRBJ2-1, with D tentatively TRBD2 (6 bases). The V end was cut by 10 bases, the J end by 4 bases, with 20 bases between. There are 15 residues in the CDR3. The CDR3 DNA reads TGTGCCATCGCTACCGGGACGGAGGGTTACAATGAGCAGTTCTTC. Protein product: CAIATGTEGYNEQFF.

This clonotype occurred many times. The V and J genes are TRBV6-2 or TRBV6-3 and TRBJ1-3, with TRBD1 as a possible D gene (6 bases). CDR3 length equals 17 residues. V gave up 6 bases and J gave up 2 bases, with 20 bases separating them. Germline CDR1 is MNHEY and CDR2 is SVGEGT. CDR3 amino acids: CASRYRATGGPGNTIYF. The CDR3 bases are TGTGCCAGCAGATATCGGGCGACAGGCGGTCCTGGAAACACCATATATTTT.

The V call is TRBV5-6, the J call TRBJ2-1, with 8 positions matching TRBD2. The V gene end was trimmed by 0 bases and the J gene end by 4 bases; junction bases not matched to a gene: 6. Germline CDR1 reads SGHDT; CDR2 reads YYEEEE. The CDR3 length is 16 residues. This chain's CDR3 is CASSLVASGPYNEQFF. Here the CDR3 DNA reads TGTGCCAGCAGCTTGGTTGCTAGCGGGCCTTACAATGAGCAGTTCTTC.

In its sample, this clonotype was seen many times. The V call is TRBV19, the J call TRBJ2-1; D possibly corresponds to TRBD2 (5 bases). CDR1 is LNHDA, CDR2 SQIVND, per germline (reference sequence). Trimming left V 4 bases short and J 2 bases short, with 15 bases between. CDR3 length equals 16 residues. CDR3 loop: CASSRSWESAYNEQFF. The DNA of the CDR3 is TGTGCCAGTAGTAGAAGTTGGGAGAGCGCCTACAATGAGCAGTTCTTC.

This clonotype came up many times. The chain employs TRBV7-8 and TRBJ2-1; D gene ambiguous. This CDR3 contains 14 residues. With 2 bases removed from V and 2 bases from J, the gap between germline ends came to 7 bases. CDR1 is SGHVS and CDR2 is FQNEAQ in the germline V gene. DNA of the CDR3: TGTGCCAGCAGCTTACTTGGGACCTACAATGAGCAGTTCTTC. It is translated as CASSLLGTYNEQFF.

This clonotype was found many times. The chain uses TRBV6-5 and TRBJ2-7; tentatively, D is TRBD1 or TRBD2 (5 bases each). This CDR3 has 11 amino acids. CDR1 is MNHEY and CDR2 is SVGAGI in the germline V gene. The V end was cut by 5 bases, the J end by 9 bases, with 11 bases between. The CDR3 loop reads CASSGGAGQYF. The CDR3 bases are TGTGCCAGCAGTGGTGGGGCGGGGCAGTACTTC.

This clonotype was seen at least ten times. V gene TRBV2 combines with J gene TRBJ2-5; D is possibly TRBD2 (5 bases). CDR1 and CDR2 (germline): SNHLY, FYNNEI. Trimming removed 7 bases at V and 5 bases at J, with 17 bases between. The length of the CDR3 is 14 residues. CDR3 bases: TGTGCCAGCACCCTCCTCTGGGAGAGCGAGACCCAGTACTTC. Its protein product is CASTLLWESETQYF.

This clonotype was seen a handful of times. The rearrangement joins TRBV12-3 or TRBV12-4 to TRBJ1-5; D perhaps matches TRBD1 (5 bases). There are 15 residues in the CDR3. The ends were cut back, 5 bases at V and 0 bases at J, with 11 bases in the middle. In DNA, the CDR3 is TGTGCCAGCAGTCAACGGGACGGTAGCAATCAGCCCCAGCATTTT. Amino acid sequence: CASSQRDGSNQPQHF.

The chain couples TRBV6-2 or TRBV6-3 to TRBJ1-2; 8 nucleotides align to TRBD1. The ends lost 8 bases at V and 4 bases at J; junction bases unmatched: 12. CDR3 length: 15 amino acids. Germline CDR1 and CDR2: MNHEY and SVGEGT. CDR3 DNA: TGTGCCAGCTGCCTACCGGGACAGGCGACCTATGGCTACACCTTC. It encodes CASCLPGQATYGYTF.

The CDR3 nucleotides are TGTGCCAGCAGTGGGACTAGCGGGGGGGCCAGGAGCTCCTACGAGCAGTACTTC. This translates into CASSGTSGGARSSYEQYF. The chain joins TRBV6-6 to TRBJ2-7, with 16 bases that match TRBD2. Germline CDR1 MNHNY, CDR2 SVGAGI (reference sequence). V was clipped by 5 bases and J by 0 bases; unmatched bases: 7. The CDR3 extends over 18 amino acids.

Comment on this clonotype: The limits of the CDR3 on the DNA are not certain, so only TCRdb's listed CDR3 is given. The chain carries TRBV5-1 and TRBJ2-1. With termini counted, the CDR3 has 23 amino acids. Germline V CDR1 and CDR2: SGHRS, YFSETQ. The CDR3 region is CASTNQTSMYLCASSTNSNEQFF.